This T cell receptor beta chain was captured by sequencing in a study of vaccination and CD4 T cells after COVID-19. V trimming: 1 base; J trimming: 4 bases; junction bases outside the gene matches: 4. The CDR3 is 15 residues long. Germline CDR1 SNHLY, CDR2 FYNNEI. This clonotype showed up just a few times. Its antigen is still unknown. Noted treatment: 10-day PBMC culture with coronavirus spike peptide pools or control peptides (ViraFEST assay). The study sequenced cultured CD4+ T cell DNA using the Oncomine TCR Beta short-read assay. TCRdb itself ran the PCR reads through MiXCR, one entry per CDR3 protein. This table has approximately 13,000 distinct CDR3 sequences, less than 80% appearing once.

The receptor was derived from a human donor who had recovered from COVID-19. The rearrangement uses TRBV2 and TRBJ1-5, with 7 nucleotides matching TRBD1. Sequenced material: CD4+ T cells from blood, cultured in vitro. The DNA for the CDR3 is TGTGCCAGCAGTGAAGGACAGGGTAGGAATCAGCCCCAGCATTTT. Amino acids: CASSEGQGRNQPQHF.